This T cell receptor beta chain comes out of a study of identical twins (dated by TCRdb to about 2016). For context, the study as a whole: To test whether fetal clonotypes persist, the study used deep sequencing on TCR alpha and beta repertoires from monozygotic twins, unrelated adults of various ages, and cord blood. To rule out contamination, replicate twin experiments were performed at different times with different library preparation protocols. The paper as a whole reports these results and caveats: Fewer insertions were carried by abundant cord blood beta clonotypes, a similar but weaker trend appeared in young adult naive repertoires, and no such trend appeared in memory repertoires. Compared with coincidental sharing between unrelated individuals, out-of-frame TCR alpha sequences shared between twins had an excess of sequences with low generation probability. Excess twin sharing in beta out-of-frame sequences was weaker because fewer shared sequences lowered the signal-to-noise ratio. Because the same donors could not be followed over many years, conclusions were based on cross-sectional statistical analysis. Recombination models systematically underestimated out-of-frame TCR alpha sharing in monozygotic twins but agreed with sharing between unrelated individuals. Invariant T cells such as MAIT and iNKT could partly confound zero-insertion analyses, although diverse VJ usage argued against such confounding for most clonotypes.

This clonotype was seen more than once but under ten times. Its antigen target is currently unknown. Qualities for individual bases were not recorded, and no much larger clone is one base off. The CDR3 sequence holds 13 residues, the cysteine and phenylalanine included. Kept here is only the CDR3 DNA, which spans 39 bases and is read in frame from base 1. The trim is 2 bases for V and 4 bases for J, with a gap of 6 bases between the germline ends. The CDR1 and CDR2 encoded by the germline V gene (reference sequence) are SEHNR and FQNEAQ. Library preparation employed 5' RACE. Sequencing instrument: Illumina HiSeq 2000. A universal primer binding site was added through template switching, and the final cDNA carried a unique molecular identifier so that TCR cDNA molecules could be counted accurately. Specific primers in the conserved constant-segment region were used to synthesize first-strand cDNA for TCR alpha and beta chains. To control for contamination, every cDNA library carried two barcodes: a SMART-Mk sample barcode plus Illumina barcodes. TruSeq adapter sequences along with Illumina sample barcodes were introduced in two successive PCR steps. TCR alpha and beta cDNA libraries were sequenced on the Illumina HiSeq platform with custom primers. On the authors' methods: Raw reads were processed with MiGEC to extract unique molecular identifiers, and MiXCR was used to determine CDR3 positions. Recombination models were inferred per individual with the repgenHMM and IGoR tools using an EM algorithm. Shared clonotype analysis was performed with the tcR package in R, normalizing sharing by the product of cloneset sizes. To study raw recombination without the effects of thymic and clonal selection, out-of-frame nonproductive sequences were analyzed. TCRdb applied fastp at Q25 and MiXCR to the public reads, then kept only in-frame beta chains. Entries that share a CDR3 protein sequence are merged under the most common genes and DNA. TCRdb, not the authors, supplied the V and J calls. This sample comprises 450,000 or so distinct CDR3 sequences, approximately 17% of them detected only once. The ten largest clones represent 10% to 15% of the sample.

Only healthy Caucasian donors were included. The researchers also sequenced three unrelated adults who were not twins: a male aged 18 to 30, a male aged 50 to 59, and a female aged 50 to 59. Using Miltenyi CD45RO+ enrichment and human naive T-cell isolation kits, memory (CD45RO+) and naive T cells were isolated from PBMC. Material: naive T cells sorted from blood. Explained via the paper, the cell subset or site label denotes: cells isolated with a human naive T-cell isolation kit. This receptor was obtained from a man in his fifties or sixties in good health. Rearrangement joined TRBV7-9 to TRBJ1-5; confidence is insufficient to name the D gene. The bases read TGTGCCAGCAGCTTAAAAGGTAATCAGCCCCAGCATTTT. Its protein is CASSLKGNQPQHF.